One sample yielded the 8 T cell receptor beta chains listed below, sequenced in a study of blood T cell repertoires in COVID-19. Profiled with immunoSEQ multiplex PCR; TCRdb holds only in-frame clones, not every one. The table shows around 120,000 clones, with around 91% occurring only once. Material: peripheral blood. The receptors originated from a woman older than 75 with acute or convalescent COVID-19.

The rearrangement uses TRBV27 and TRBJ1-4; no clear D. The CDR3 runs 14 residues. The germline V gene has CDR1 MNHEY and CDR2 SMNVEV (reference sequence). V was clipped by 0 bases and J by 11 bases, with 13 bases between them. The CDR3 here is CASSLSSGRVKLFF. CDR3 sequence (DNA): TGTGCCAGCAGTTTATCATCAGGCCGCGTGAAACTGTTTTTT.

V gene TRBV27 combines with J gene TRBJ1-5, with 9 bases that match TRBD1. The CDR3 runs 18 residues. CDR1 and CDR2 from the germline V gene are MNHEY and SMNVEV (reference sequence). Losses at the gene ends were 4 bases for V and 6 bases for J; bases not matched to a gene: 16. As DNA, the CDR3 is TGTGCCAGCAGTTCTGGACCCCGAACAGGGGGCCTGGGTCAGCCCCAGCATTTT. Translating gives CASSSGPRTGGLGQPQHF.

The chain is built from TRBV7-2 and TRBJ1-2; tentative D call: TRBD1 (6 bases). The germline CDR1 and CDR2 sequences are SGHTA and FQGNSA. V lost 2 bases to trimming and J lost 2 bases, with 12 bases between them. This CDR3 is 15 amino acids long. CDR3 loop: CASSLTSGENYGYTF. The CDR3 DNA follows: TGTGCCAGCAGCTTAACGTCAGGGGAGAACTATGGCTACACCTTC.

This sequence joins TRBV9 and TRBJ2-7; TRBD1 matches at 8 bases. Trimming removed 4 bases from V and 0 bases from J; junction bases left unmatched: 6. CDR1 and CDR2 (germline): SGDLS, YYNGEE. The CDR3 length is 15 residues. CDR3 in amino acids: CASSLSTGGSYEQYF. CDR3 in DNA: TGTGCCAGCAGCCTATCTACAGGGGGCTCCTACGAGCAGTACTTC.

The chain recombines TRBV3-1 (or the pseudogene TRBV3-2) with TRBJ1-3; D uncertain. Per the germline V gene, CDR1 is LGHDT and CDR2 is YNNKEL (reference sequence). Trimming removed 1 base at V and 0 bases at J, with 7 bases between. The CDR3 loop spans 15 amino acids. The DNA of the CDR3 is TGTGCCAGCAGCCAAGTATGGAGCTCTGGAAACACCATATATTTT. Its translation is CASSQVWSSGNTIYF.

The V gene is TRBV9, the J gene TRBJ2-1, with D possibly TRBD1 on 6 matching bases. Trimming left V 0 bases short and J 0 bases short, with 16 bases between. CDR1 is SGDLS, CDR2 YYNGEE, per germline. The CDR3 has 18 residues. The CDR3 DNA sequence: TGTGCCAGCAGCGTAGGCCAGGGGTGGGCCAGCTCCTACAATGAGCAGTTCTTC. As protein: CASSVGQGWASSYNEQFF.

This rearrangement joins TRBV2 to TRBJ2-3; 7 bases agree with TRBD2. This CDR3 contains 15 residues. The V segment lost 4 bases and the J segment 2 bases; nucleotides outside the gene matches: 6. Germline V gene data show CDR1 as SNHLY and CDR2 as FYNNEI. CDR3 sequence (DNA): TGTGCCAGCAGTGTCCAGCGGGGATCCACAGATACGCAGTATTTT. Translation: CASSVQRGSTDTQYF. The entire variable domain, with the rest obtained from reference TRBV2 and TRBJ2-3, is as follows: EPEVTQTPSHQVTQMGQEVILRCVPISNHLYFYWYRQILGQKVEFLVSFYNNEISEKSEIFDDQFSVERPDGSNFTLKIRSTKLEDSAMYFCASSVQRGSTDTQYFGPGTRLTVL.

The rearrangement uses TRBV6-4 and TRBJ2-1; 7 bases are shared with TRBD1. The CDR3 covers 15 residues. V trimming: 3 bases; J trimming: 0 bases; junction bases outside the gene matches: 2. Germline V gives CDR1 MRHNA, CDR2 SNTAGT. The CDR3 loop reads CASSDEGASYNEQFF. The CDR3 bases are TGTGCCAGCAGTGATGAGGGGGCCTCCTACAATGAGCAGTTCTTC.